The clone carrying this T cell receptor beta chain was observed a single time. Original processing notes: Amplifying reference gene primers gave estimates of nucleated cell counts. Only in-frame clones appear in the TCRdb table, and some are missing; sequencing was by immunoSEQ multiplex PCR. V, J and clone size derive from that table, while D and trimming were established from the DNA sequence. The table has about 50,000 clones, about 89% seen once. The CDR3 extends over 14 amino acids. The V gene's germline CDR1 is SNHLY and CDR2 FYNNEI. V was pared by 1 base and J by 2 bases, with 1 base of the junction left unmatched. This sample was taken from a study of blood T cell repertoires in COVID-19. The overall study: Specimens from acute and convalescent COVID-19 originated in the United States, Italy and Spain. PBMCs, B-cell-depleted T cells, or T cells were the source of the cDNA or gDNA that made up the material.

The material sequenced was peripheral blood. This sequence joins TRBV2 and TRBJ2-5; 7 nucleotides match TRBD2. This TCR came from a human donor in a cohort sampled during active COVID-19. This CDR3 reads CASSEVGGQETQYF. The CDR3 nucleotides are TGTGCCAGCAGTGAAGTGGGGGGGCAAGAGACCCAGTACTTC.